Below are 31 T cell receptor beta chains sequenced from a single sample in a study of cytomegalovirus exposure and HLA in healthy donors. Primers: 60 Vbeta forward and 13 Jbeta reverse. The method was immunoSEQ multiplex PCR; TCRdb's version includes in-frame clones alone and lacks a portion of them. The table lists under 55,000 clones, around 72% of them singletons. Sequencing input: PBMCs. Receptor source: a man between 18 and 35 years old in good health and CMV-seronegative.

The gene calls are TRBV7-2 and TRBJ1-2; D is uncertain. Germline assignment: CDR1 SGHTA and CDR2 FQGNSA. This CDR3 contains 15 residues. Between the trimmed V and J ends, which lost 2 bases and 4 bases, there was a span of 14 bases. DNA of the CDR3: TGTGCCAGCAGCTTACAGGCCCTCACGACCTATGGCTACACCTTC. It encodes CASSLQALTTYGYTF.

The V and J genes are TRBV2 and TRBJ1-2; D is possibly TRBD1 (5 bases). Germline CDR1 and CDR2: SNHLY and FYNNEI. This CDR3 spans 15 amino acids. Trimming cost V 3 bases and J 0 bases, with 11 bases left between them. The CDR3 DNA reads TGTGCCAGCAGTGACCAGGGTGTAGCTAACTATGGCTACACCTTC. Encoded protein: CASSDQGVANYGYTF.

The chain has TRBV30 and TRBJ1-5; D might be TRBD1 (6 bases). V dropped 6 bases and J dropped 0 bases, with 12 bases sitting between them. CDR3 length equals 14 residues. CDR1 is GTSNPN, CDR2 SVGIG, per germline (reference sequence). The CDR3 loop is CACPGVPSNQPQHF. In DNA, the CDR3 is TGTGCCTGTCCAGGGGTCCCTAGCAATCAGCCCCAGCATTTT.

This clone has more than one count but fewer than ten. J is TRBJ1-4 and V is TRBV28; 7 bases agree with TRBD1. CDR3 length equals 15 residues. Trimming took 5 bases from V and 4 from J; bases not matched to a gene: 7. The germline V gene encodes CDR1 MDHEN and CDR2 SYDVKM. The CDR3 spells CASSRRTGDNEKLFF. CDR3 DNA: TGTGCCAGCAGTCGCCGGACAGGAGATAATGAAAAACTGTTTTTT.

The chain couples TRBV29-1 to TRBJ2-3, with D uncertain. Trimming pared 6 bases from V and 0 bases from J, leaving 10 bases between. This CDR3 region has 13 residues. Germline V gives CDR1 SQVTM, CDR2 ANQGSEA. CDR3 residues: CSVRGASTDTQYF. The CDR3, as DNA: TGCAGCGTCCGTGGAGCTAGCACAGATACGCAGTATTTT.

This chain links TRBV9 with TRBJ2-5; D may be TRBD1 (6 bases). CDR1 and CDR2 from the germline V gene are SGDLS and YYNGEE. The germline V and J ends were trimmed by 3 bases and 3 bases, with 12 bases remaining between them. The CDR3 length is 14 residues. DNA for the CDR3: TGTGCCAGCAGCGGGGGACACCGTGAAGAGACCCAGTACTTC. It codes for CASSGGHREETQYF.

This rearrangement joins TRBV5-1 to TRBJ1-6, with TRBD1 matching over 7 bases. The germline V gene has CDR1 SGHRS and CDR2 YFSETQ. V lost 2 bases, J lost 7 bases, and 6 bases stayed unmatched. This CDR3 is 15 amino acids long. Here the CDR3 reads CASSLRQGDNSPLHF. The DNA for the CDR3 is TGCGCCAGCAGCTTACGACAGGGAGACAATTCACCCCTCCACTTT.

V is TRBV28 and J is TRBJ1-2, with 10 bases fitting TRBD1. This CDR3 contains 15 residues. CDR1 and CDR2 (germline): MDHEN, SYDVKM. V lost 7 bases to trimming and J lost 4 bases; unmatched junction nucleotides: 9. The CDR3 is CASNLPGQGSYGYTF. Written as DNA, the CDR3 is TGTGCCAGCAACCTTCCGGGACAGGGGTCCTATGGCTACACCTTC.

CDR3 in amino acids: CSVEGRARGELFF. The CDR3 DNA reads TGCAGCGTTGAAGGTAGAGCGAGGGGGGAGCTGTTTTTT. The chain carries TRBV29-1 and TRBJ2-2; D not certain. Germline CDR1 SQVTM, CDR2 ANQGSEA. The ends were cut back, 1 base at V and 8 bases at J, with 11 bases in the middle. The CDR3 is 13 residues long.

V gene TRBV10-3 combines with J gene TRBJ2-1; 9 nucleotides match TRBD1. Germline V CDR1 and CDR2: ENHRY, SYGVKD. The V segment lost 6 bases and the J segment 4 bases; nucleotides outside the gene matches: 7. The CDR3 is 15 residues long. DNA for the CDR3: TGTGCCATCAGGGGACAGGGAAGGTTTTACAATGAGCAGTTCTTC. Amino acid sequence: CAIRGQGRFYNEQFF.

The chain is built from TRBV6-5 and TRBJ1-5, with D maybe TRBD1 (5 bases). The CDR3 runs 14 residues. V was pared by 8 bases and J by 6 bases, with 17 bases between. The V gene's germline CDR1 is MNHEY and CDR2 SVGAGI. CDR3 residues: CASREGSVGQPQHF. CDR3 nucleotides: TGTGCCAGCCGGGAGGGGAGTGTAGGTCAGCCCCAGCATTTT.

The J gene is TRBJ1-5, the V gene TRBV6-1; 7 nucleotides line up with TRBD1. The CDR3 extends over 14 amino acids. V lost 4 bases to trimming and J lost 2 bases; unmatched junction nucleotides: 2. Germline V gives CDR1 MNHNS, CDR2 SASEGT. This CDR3 reads CASSGGTGNQPQHF. In DNA, the CDR3 is TGTGCCAGCAGTGGCGGGACAGGCAATCAGCCCCAGCATTTT.

The rearrangement links TRBV9 to TRBJ2-7, with D tentatively TRBD1 (5 bases). V lost 0 bases and J lost 6, with 13 bases in between. CDR3 length: 14 amino acids. CDR1 is SGDLS and CDR2 is YYNGEE in the germline V gene. The CDR3 loop is CASSVGEGVFEQYF. CDR3 bases: TGTGCCAGCAGCGTAGGTGAAGGGGTCTTCGAGCAGTACTTC.

The J gene is TRBJ1-4, the V gene TRBV30; D might be TRBD1 (6 bases). The germline V and J ends were trimmed by 4 bases and 8 bases, with 14 bases remaining between them. Germline CDR1 reads GTSNPN; CDR2 reads SVGIG (reference sequence). The CDR3 runs 13 residues. CDR3 in amino acids: CAWKRGRGEKLFF. CDR3 DNA: TGTGCCTGGAAAAGGGGGAGAGGAGAAAAACTGTTTTTT.

This clone was detected a few times. The J gene is TRBJ1-4, the V gene TRBV9, with TRBD1 as a possible D gene (6 bases). CDR3 length: 14 amino acids. Per germline, CDR1 SGDLS and CDR2 YYNGEE. V shed 3 bases and J shed 5 bases, with 11 bases lying between them. The CDR3 coding sequence is TGTGCCAGCAGCGAGGGGGTTGGGAATGAAAAACTGTTTTTT. Amino acid sequence: CASSEGVGNEKLFF. Filled out from reference TRBV9 and TRBJ1-4, the complete variable domain reads DSGVTQTPKHLITATGQRVTLRCSPRSGDLSVYWYQQSLDQGLQFLIQYYNGEERAKGNILERFSAQQFPDLHSELNLSSLELGDSALYFCASSEGVGNEKLFFGSGTQLSVL.

The CDR3 protein is CASQTGREGGYTF. The CDR3, as DNA: TGTGCCAGCCAGACGGGGAGGGAAGGTGGCTACACCTTC. This rearrangement joins TRBV28 to TRBJ1-2; D gene unclear. Germline V CDR1 and CDR2: MDHEN, SYDVKM. The CDR3 totals 13 residues. With 8 bases removed from V and 7 bases from J, the gap between germline ends came to 17 bases.

The CDR3 loop is CASREISSYEQYF. The CDR3, as DNA: TGTGCCAGCAGGGAGATTAGCTCCTACGAGCAGTACTTC. V gene TRBV7-8 combines with J gene TRBJ2-7; D is unclear. Trimming pared 6 bases from V and 0 bases from J, leaving 9 bases between. The CDR3 runs to 13 residues. CDR1 is SGHVS, CDR2 FQNEAQ, per germline.

This clone has just a few counts. The genes are TRBV4-3 and TRBJ1-2; 8 positions match TRBD1. The germline V gene has CDR1 LGHNA and CDR2 YSLEER. J lost 6 bases, V lost 0 bases, and 6 bases had no gene match. The CDR3 contains 15 residues. For the CDR3, the DNA is TGCGCCAGCAGCCAAGATAGGACAGGGTGGGATGGCTACACCTTC. Its translation is CASSQDRTGWDGYTF.

The chain uses TRBV5-6 and TRBJ1-2; the D gene is possibly TRBD1 (5 bases). The CDR3 is 12 amino acids. Germline CDR1 is SGHDT and CDR2 is YYEEEE. Trimming left V 6 bases short and J 1 base short, with 7 bases between. The CDR3 coding sequence is TGTGCCAGCACGGACAATAACTATGGCTACACCTTC. Its protein product is CASTDNNYGYTF.

This clone was counted a few times. This chain uses TRBV5-1 with TRBJ1-1, with D possibly being TRBD1 (5 bases). The germline gives CDR1 SGHRS, CDR2 YFSETQ. Trimming cost V 4 bases and J 1 base, with 8 bases left between them. The length of the CDR3 is 13 residues. DNA for the CDR3: TGCGCCAGCAGCGAGACAGAGAACACTGAAGCTTTCTTT. Its protein is CASSETENTEAFF. Full variable domain (remainder filled in from reference TRBV5-1 and TRBJ1-1): KAGVTQTPRYLIKTRGQQVTLSCSPISGHRSVSWYQQTPGQGLQFLFEYFSETQRNKGNFPGRFSGRQFSNSRSEMNVSTLELGDSALYLCASSETENTEAFFGQGTRLTVV.

In this sample, this clone turned up a few times. The rearrangement joins TRBV5-1 to TRBJ2-7; tentative D call: TRBD2 (5 bases). This CDR3 is 14 amino acids long. V lost 4 bases, J lost 1 base, and 12 bases lay in between. From germline, CDR1 is SGHRS and CDR2 YFSETQ. CDR3 in DNA: TGCGCCAGCAGCCACTCGGGGATTTCCTACGAGCAGTACTTC. Its translation: CASSHSGISYEQYF.

This chain connects TRBV7-6 to TRBJ2-1, with TRBD2 matching 10 bases. V gave up 2 bases and J gave up 6 bases; unmatched junction bases: 1. The CDR3 sequence is 14 residues long. CDR1 and CDR2 from the germline V gene are SGHVS and FNYEAQ. The CDR3 DNA follows: TGTGCCAGCAGCTTACCTAGCGGGAGCAATGAGCAGTTCTTC. Protein sequence: CASSLPSGSNEQFF.

The rearrangement uses TRBV15 and TRBJ2-7; D perhaps matches TRBD1 (6 bases). V shed 5 bases and J shed 5 bases, with 19 bases lying between them. This CDR3 region has 15 residues. From germline, CDR1 is LNHNV and CDR2 YYDKDF (reference sequence). CDR3 loop: CATSRTQGEPNEQYF. In DNA, the CDR3 is TGTGCCACCAGCCGAACACAGGGCGAACCTAACGAGCAGTACTTC.

The rearrangement uses TRBV29-1 and TRBJ2-1; 11 bases are a match to TRBD1. CDR3 length: 13 amino acids. V dropped 7 bases and J dropped 4; count of bases not matched to a gene: 3. Germline CDR1 reads SQVTM; CDR2 reads ANQGSEA. The CDR3 DNA is TGCAGCGCTGGGACAGGGGGGTACAATGAGCAGTTCTTC. Protein product: CSAGTGGYNEQFF.

The chain recombines TRBV15 with TRBJ2-1, with 7 bases identical to TRBD2. This CDR3 comprises 12 residues. The V gene end was trimmed by 1 base and the J gene end by 14 bases; junction bases not matched to a gene: 5. CDR1 is LNHNV and CDR2 is YYDKDF in the germline V gene (reference sequence). DNA for the CDR3: TGTGCCACCAGCAGAGCGGCGGGAGACGAGTTCTTC. Its protein product is CATSRAAGDEFF. The complete variable domain, with remaining parts taken from reference TRBV15 and TRBJ2-1, reads DAMVIQNPRYQVTQFGKPVTLSCSQTLNHNVMYWYQQKSSQAPKLLFHYYDKDFNNEADTPDNFQSRRPNTSFCFLDIRSPGLGDTAMYLCATSRAAGDEFFGPGTRLTVL.

The chain is built from TRBV6-6 and TRBJ1-3; TRBD1 matches at 7 bases. The CDR3 is made up of 14 amino acids. Germline CDR1 is MNHNY and CDR2 is SVGAGI (reference sequence). Trimming removed 5 bases from V and 11 bases from J; junction bases left unmatched: 12. The CDR3 spells CASSLGQAGRAIYF. In nucleotides, the CDR3 is TGTGCCAGCAGTCTCGGACAGGCCGGTCGGGCCATATATTTT.

The chain carries TRBV25-1 and TRBJ1-3, with D hard to call. Germline V gene data show CDR1 as MGHDK and CDR2 as SYGVNS. Trimming shortened V by 2 bases and J by 4 bases, and 3 bases separated the two germline ends. This CDR3 region has 12 residues. The CDR3 loop reads CASSEPGNTIYF. The DNA of the CDR3 is TGTGCCAGCAGTGAACCAGGAAACACCATATATTTT.

The rearrangement joins TRBV7-9 to TRBJ2-1; TRBD2 aligns across 9 bases. CDR1 is SEHNR, CDR2 FQNEAQ, per germline (reference sequence). This CDR3 has 14 residues. After removal of 3 bases from V and 6 bases from J, the junction contained 3 bases not matched to a gene. The DNA for the CDR3 is TGTGCCAGCAGCTTTGTAGCGGGAGCCAATGAGCAGTTCTTC. It yields the protein CASSFVAGANEQFF.

This chain joins TRBV7-2 and TRBJ2-7; D gene unclear. Between the trimmed V and J ends, which lost 1 base and 3 bases, there was a span of 10 bases. The CDR3 consists of 14 residues. Germline V gene data show CDR1 as SGHTA and CDR2 as FQGNSA. The CDR3 loop is CASSLGLQIYEQYF. The CDR3 DNA sequence: TGTGCCAGCAGCTTAGGTTTACAAATCTACGAGCAGTACTTC.

This clone appeared a few times. This chain links TRBV7-8 with TRBJ2-2; D call uncertain. Looked up from germline, CDR1 is SGHVS and CDR2 is FQNEAQ. The CDR3 consists of 13 residues. The V and J ends lost 7 bases and 5 bases respectively, with 11 bases between them. The CDR3 loop reads CASTPVVTGELFF. The CDR3 nucleotides are TGTGCCAGCACCCCGGTGGTTACCGGGGAGCTGTTTTTT.

This clone occurred once. The chain couples TRBV14 to TRBJ2-2; D is perhaps TRBD2 (6 bases). Germline-derived CDR1 and CDR2 are SGHDN and FVKESK. CDR3 length equals 14 residues. The V and J ends lost 4 bases and 7 bases respectively, with 13 bases between them. The CDR3 sequence is CASSLTGLGGELFF. The CDR3 region has the DNA TGTGCCAGCAGCCTTACGGGACTTGGCGGGGAGCTGTTTTTT.